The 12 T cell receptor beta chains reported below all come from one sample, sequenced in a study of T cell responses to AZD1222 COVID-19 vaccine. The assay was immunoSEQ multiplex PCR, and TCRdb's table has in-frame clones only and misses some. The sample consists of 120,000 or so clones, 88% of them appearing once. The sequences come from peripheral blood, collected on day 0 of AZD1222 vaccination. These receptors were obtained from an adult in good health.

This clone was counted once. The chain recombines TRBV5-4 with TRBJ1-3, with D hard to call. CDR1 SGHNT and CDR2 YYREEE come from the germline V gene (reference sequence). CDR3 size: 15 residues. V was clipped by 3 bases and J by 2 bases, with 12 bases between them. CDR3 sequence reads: CASSSVTSPGNTIYF. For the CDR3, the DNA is TGTGCCAGCAGCTCAGTGACCTCCCCTGGAAACACCATATATTTT.

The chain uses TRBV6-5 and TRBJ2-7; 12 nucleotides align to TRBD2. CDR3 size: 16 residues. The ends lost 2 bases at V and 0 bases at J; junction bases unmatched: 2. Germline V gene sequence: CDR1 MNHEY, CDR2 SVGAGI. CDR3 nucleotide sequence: TGTGCCAGCAGTTACACTAGCGGGAGGCACTCCTACGAGCAGTACTTC. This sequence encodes CASSYTSGRHSYEQYF.

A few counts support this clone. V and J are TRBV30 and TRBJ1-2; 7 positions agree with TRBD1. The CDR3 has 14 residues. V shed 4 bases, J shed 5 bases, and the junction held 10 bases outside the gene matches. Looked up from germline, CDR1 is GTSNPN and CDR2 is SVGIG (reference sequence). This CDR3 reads CAWNPGTESYGYTF. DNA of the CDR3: TGTGCCTGGAATCCCGGGACAGAGTCTTATGGCTACACCTTC.

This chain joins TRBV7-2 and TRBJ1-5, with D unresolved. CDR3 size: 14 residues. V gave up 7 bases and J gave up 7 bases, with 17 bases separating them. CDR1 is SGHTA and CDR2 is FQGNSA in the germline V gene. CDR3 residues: CASTSGGGSQPQHF. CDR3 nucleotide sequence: TGTGCCAGCACCTCCGGCGGAGGAAGCCAGCCCCAGCATTTT.

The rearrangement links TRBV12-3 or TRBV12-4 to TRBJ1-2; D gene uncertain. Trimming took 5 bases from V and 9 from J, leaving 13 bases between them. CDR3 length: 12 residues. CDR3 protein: CASSRRVDSYTF. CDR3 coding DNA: TGTGCCAGCAGTCGGAGGGTGGATAGCTACACCTTC.

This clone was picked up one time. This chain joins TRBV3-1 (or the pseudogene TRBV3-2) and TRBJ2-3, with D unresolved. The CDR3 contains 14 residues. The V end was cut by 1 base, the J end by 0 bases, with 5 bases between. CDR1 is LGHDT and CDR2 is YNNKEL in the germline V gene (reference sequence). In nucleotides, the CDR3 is TGTGCCAGCAGCCAAGGTGGTAGCACAGATACGCAGTATTTT. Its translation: CASSQGGSTDTQYF.

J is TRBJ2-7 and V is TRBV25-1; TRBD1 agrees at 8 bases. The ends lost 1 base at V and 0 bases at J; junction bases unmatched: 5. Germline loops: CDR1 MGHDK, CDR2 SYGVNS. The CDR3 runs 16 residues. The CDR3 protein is CASSESAGGISYEQYF. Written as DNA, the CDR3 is TGTGCCAGCAGTGAATCAGCAGGGGGCATCTCCTACGAGCAGTACTTC.

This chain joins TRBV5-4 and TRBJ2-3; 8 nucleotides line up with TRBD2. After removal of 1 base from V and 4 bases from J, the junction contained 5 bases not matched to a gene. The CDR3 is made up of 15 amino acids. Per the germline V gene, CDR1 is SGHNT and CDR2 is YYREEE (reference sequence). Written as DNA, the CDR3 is TGTGCCAGCAGCTTGTCAGCGGGAGTATCAGATACGCAGTATTTT. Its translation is CASSLSAGVSDTQYF.

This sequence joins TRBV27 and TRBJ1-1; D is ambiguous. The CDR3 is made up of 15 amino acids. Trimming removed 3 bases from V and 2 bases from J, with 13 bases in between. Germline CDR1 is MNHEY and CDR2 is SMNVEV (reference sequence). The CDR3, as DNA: TGTGCCAGCAGTTTCGCCGAGAGCGGAAACACTGAAGCTTTCTTT. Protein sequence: CASSFAESGNTEAFF.

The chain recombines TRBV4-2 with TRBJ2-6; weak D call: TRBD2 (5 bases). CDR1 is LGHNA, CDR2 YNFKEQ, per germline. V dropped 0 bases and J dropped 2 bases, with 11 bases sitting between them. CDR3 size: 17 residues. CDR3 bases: TGTGCCAGCAGCCAAGATCTTCGGGGTACTGGGGCCAACGTCCTGACTTTC. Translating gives CASSQDLRGTGANVLTF.

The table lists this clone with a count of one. CDR3 nucleotides: TGTGCCAGCAGTTCCCTTCGGGGACAGGGCTACGAGCAGTACTTC. This translates into CASSSLRGQGYEQYF. This chain joins TRBV28 and TRBJ2-7; 9 nucleotides align to TRBD1. J lost 3 bases, V lost 4 bases, and 7 bases had no gene match. Germline values: CDR1 MDHEN, CDR2 SYDVKM. This CDR3 is built from 15 residues.

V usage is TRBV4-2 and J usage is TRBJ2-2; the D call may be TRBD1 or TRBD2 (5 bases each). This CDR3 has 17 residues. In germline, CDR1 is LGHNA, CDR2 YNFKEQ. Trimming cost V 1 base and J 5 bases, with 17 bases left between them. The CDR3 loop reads CASSQVEHGAFTGELFF. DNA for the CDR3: TGTGCCAGCAGCCAAGTCGAACACGGGGCCTTTACCGGGGAGCTGTTTTTT.